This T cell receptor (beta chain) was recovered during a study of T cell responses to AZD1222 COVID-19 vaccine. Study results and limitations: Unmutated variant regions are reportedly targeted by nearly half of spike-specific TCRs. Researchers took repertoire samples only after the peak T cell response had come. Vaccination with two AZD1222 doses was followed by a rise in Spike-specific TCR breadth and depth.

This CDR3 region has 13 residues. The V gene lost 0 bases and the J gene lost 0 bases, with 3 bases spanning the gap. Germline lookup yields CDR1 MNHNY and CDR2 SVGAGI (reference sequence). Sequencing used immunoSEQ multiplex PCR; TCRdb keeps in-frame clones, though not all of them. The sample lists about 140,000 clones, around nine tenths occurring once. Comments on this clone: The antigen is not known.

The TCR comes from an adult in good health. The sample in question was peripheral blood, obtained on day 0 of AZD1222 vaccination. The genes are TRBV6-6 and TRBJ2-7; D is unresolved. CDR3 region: CASSYSTSYEQYF. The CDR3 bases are TGTGCCAGCAGTTACTCGACCTCCTACGAGCAGTACTTC.